These T cell receptor beta chains were read from a single sample in a study of cytomegalovirus exposure and HLA in healthy donors. The method was immunoSEQ multiplex PCR; TCRdb's version includes in-frame clones alone and lacks a portion of them. In total, the table holds 190,000 or so clones. Material: PBMCs. The receptors shown here come from a boy younger than 18 in good health and CMV-seronegative. Both conserved end residues are part of each CDR3. The D gene is left open where the match is weak.

d_call j_call v_call cdr3_aa cdr3_nt
NA TRBJ1-3 TRBV6-5 CASSYSEGNTIYF TGTGCCAGCAGTTACTCGGAGGGGAACACCATATATTTT
TRBD1 TRBJ1-5 TRBV5-1 CASSSQGASNQPQHF TGCGCCAGCAGCTCGCAGGGGGCGAGCAATCAGCCCCAGCATTTT
TRBD1 TRBJ2-1 TRBV9 CASGQGSYNEQFF TGTGCCAGCGGACAGGGCTCCTACAATGAGCAGTTCTTC
NA TRBJ1-1 TRBV11-2 CASSSDSGTEAFF TGTGCCAGCAGTTCCGACAGTGGCACTGAAGCTTTCTTT
TRBD1 TRBJ1-6 TRBV16 CASSLRTGGSYNSPLHF TGTGCCAGCAGCCTCCGGACAGGGGGGTCCTATAATTCACCCCTCCACTTT
NA TRBJ1-1 TRBV25-1 CAGIPNPGTEAFF TGTGCCGGCATCCCCAATCCGGGCACTGAAGCTTTCTTT
NA TRBJ2-3 TRBV5-4 CASSSQALPKTDTQYF TGTGCCAGCAGCTCCCAAGCTCTTCCAAAGACAGATACGCAGTATTTT
NA TRBJ2-4 TRBV11-1 CASSFGGLTKNIQYF TGTGCCAGCAGCTTTGGGGGGTTGACCAAAAACATTCAGTACTTC
TRBD2 TRBJ2-7 TRBV6-5 CASGGEDEQYF TGTGCCAGCGGGGGGGAGGACGAGCAGTACTTC
NA TRBJ1-1 TRBV6-5 CASSYAGGTMNTEAFF TGTGCCAGCAGTTACGCGGGCGGCACCATGAACACTGAAGCTTTCTTT
TRBD1 TRBJ1-3 TRBV2 CASNLGQLGNTIYF TGTGCCAGCAACCTGGGACAGTTAGGAAACACCATATATTTT
TRBD2 TRBJ2-7 TRBV4-2 CASSQYHWATSESSYEQYF TGTGCCAGCAGCCAATATCATTGGGCCACTAGCGAAAGCTCCTACGAGCAGTACTTC
NA TRBJ1-6 TRBV7-9 CASSAPPGINSPLHF TGTGCCAGCAGCGCCCCCCCGGGGATTAATTCACCCCTCCACTTT
NA TRBJ1-2 TRBV9 CASSVAGDYGYTF TGTGCCAGCAGCGTCGCAGGGGACTATGGCTACACCTTC
NA TRBJ1-2 TRBV19 CASSASGYGYTF TGTGCCAGTAGTGCTAGTGGCTATGGCTACACCTTC
TRBD1 TRBJ1-1 TRBV7-9 CASSYSDRMNTEAFF TGTGCCAGCAGCTACTCGGACAGGATGAACACTGAAGCTTTCTTT
TRBD2 TRBJ2-3 TRBV2 CASQRRGGTRDTQYF TGTGCCAGTCAACGGCGGGGGGGTACACGAGATACGCAGTATTTT
TRBD2 TRBJ2-7 TRBV9 CASSVGLGGNGIYEQYF TGTGCCAGCAGCGTAGGATTGGGAGGGAACGGGATCTACGAGCAGTACTTC
TRBD2 TRBJ2-1 TRBV7-2 CASSLEGTSRFF TGTGCCAGCAGCTTAGAAGGGACTAGTCGGTTCTTC
TRBD1 TRBJ2-5 TRBV7-6 CASSPTQGAETQYF TGTGCCAGCAGCCCCACCCAGGGGGCAGAGACCCAGTACTTC
NA TRBJ2-7 TRBV19 CASSILGEGSYEQYF TGTGCCAGTAGTATCCTTGGAGAGGGCTCCTACGAGCAGTACTTC
NA TRBJ2-7 TRBV7-2 CASSSGFPPWGYEQYF TGTGCCAGCAGCTCGGGATTCCCCCCATGGGGCTACGAGCAGTACTTC
TRBD1 TRBJ1-1 TRBV19 CASSTGTGSNTEAFF TGTGCCAGTAGTACCGGGACAGGGTCGAACACTGAAGCTTTCTTT
NA TRBJ1-1 TRBV25-1 CASAGVPKNTEAFF TGTGCCAGTGCGGGGGTTCCCAAGAACACTGAAGCTTTCTTT
TRBD2 TRBJ2-3 TRBV28 CASSFLAGGGTDTQYF TGTGCCAGCAGTTTTTTGGCGGGGGGTGGAACAGATACGCAGTATTTT
NA TRBJ1-1 TRBV4-1 CASSLRQAPEAFF TGCGCCAGCAGCCTCCGACAGGCCCCAGAAGCTTTCTTT
TRBD2 TRBJ2-5 TRBV6-5 CASKSGGFQETQYF TGTGCCAGCAAGAGCGGGGGGTTCCAAGAGACCCAGTACTTC
NA TRBJ1-1 TRBV7-2 CASSRGTEAFF TGTGCCAGCAGCCGAGGGACTGAAGCTTTCTTT
TRBD2 TRBJ2-1 TRBV20-1 CSARGGNEQFF TGCAGTGCTAGGGGGGGGAATGAGCAGTTCTTC
NA TRBJ2-7 TRBV27 CASKGGAYQDDYEQYF TGTGCCAGCAAGGGCGGGGCCTACCAGGACGACTACGAGCAGTACTTC
TRBD2 TRBJ2-3 TRBV4-2 CASSQAGGPTDTQYF TGTGCCAGCAGCCAAGCGGGGGGGCCCACAGATACGCAGTATTTT
NA TRBJ2-7 TRBV14 CASSQYLTGDEQYF TGTGCCAGCAGCCAGTACCTGACAGGCGACGAGCAGTACTTC
NA TRBJ1-2 TRBV4-2 CASSPNRAGVGYTF TGTGCCAGCAGCCCAAACCGGGCGGGGGTAGGCTACACCTTC
NA TRBJ1-2 TRBV4-3 CASSPHIGVRSNYGYTF TGCGCCAGCAGCCCGCACATCGGGGTCCGGTCGAACTATGGCTACACCTTC
TRBD2 TRBJ2-2 TRBV9 CASSVGGSSGELFF TGTGCCAGCAGCGTGGGGGGGAGTTCCGGGGAGCTGTTTTTT
NA TRBJ2-3 TRBV6-4 CASSRDSADTQYF TGTGCCAGCAGTAGGGACTCCGCAGATACGCAGTATTTT
TRBD1 TRBJ1-1 TRBV6-5 CASSPDRGRGEAFF TGTGCCAGCAGCCCAGACAGGGGGAGAGGTGAAGCTTTCTTT
NA TRBJ1-2 TRBV5-4 CASSPRTAGGGYTF TGTGCCAGCAGCCCGAGGACGGCCGGGGGGGGCTACACCTTC
NA TRBJ1-1 TRBV5-1 CASSFDTNTEAFF TGCGCCAGCAGCTTCGACACGAACACTGAAGCTTTCTTT
NA TRBJ1-1 TRBV9 CASSGQGHTEAFF TGTGCCAGCAGCGGCCAGGGTCACACTGAAGCTTTCTTT
NA TRBJ2-6 TRBV7-6 CASSLFAAGANVLTF TGTGCCAGCAGCTTATTCGCGGCTGGGGCCAACGTCCTGACTTTC
TRBD1 TRBJ2-7 TRBV2 CASKMTGTAEQYF TGTGCCAGCAAGATGACCGGGACAGCTGAGCAGTACTTC
NA TRBJ1-3 TRBV27 CASSLMRGNTIYF TGTGCCAGCAGTTTAATGAGGGGAAACACCATATATTTT
TRBD1 TRBJ2-7 TRBV5-8 CASSSGGRLYEQYF TGTGCCAGCAGCTCAGGGGGCCGCCTCTACGAGCAGTACTTC
NA TRBJ2-3 TRBV6-4 CASSEVGGADTQYF TGTGCCAGCAGTGAGGTTGGGGGCGCGGATACGCAGTATTTT
NA TRBJ1-2 TRBV6-5 CASSYSSVYNYGYTF TGTGCCAGCAGTTACTCGTCGGTTTATAACTATGGCTACACCTTC
TRBD1 TRBJ2-1 TRBV5-3 CARTDDRAYNEQFF TGTGCCAGAACGGACGACAGGGCCTACAATGAGCAGTTCTTC
TRBD1 TRBJ1-5 TRBV7-2 CASSLVGTGGNQPQHF TGTGCCAGCAGCTTAGTAGGGACAGGGGGGAATCAGCCCCAGCATTTT
NA TRBJ1-4 TRBV5-1 CASSLEQGNEKLFF TGCGCCAGCAGCTTGGAACAGGGTAATGAAAAACTGTTTTTT
TRBD1 TRBJ1-3 TRBV19 CASYFRDSDTIYF TGTGCCAGCTACTTCCGGGACAGTGACACCATATATTTT